Listed here are 30 T cell receptor beta chains from one sample, sequenced in a study of blood T cell repertoires in COVID-19. Libraries were prepared by immunoSEQ multiplex PCR; TCRdb keeps only in-frame clonotypes and omits some of them. The sample consists of about 62,000 clones, roughly 89% of them appearing once. The sequenced material came from peripheral blood. The receptors shown here come from a human donor in a cohort sampled during active COVID-19.

Notes on this clone: Other DNA sequences in this specimen translate into the identical CDR3. The V call is TRBV5-1, the J call TRBJ1-3, with D hard to call. Per the germline V gene, CDR1 is SGHRS and CDR2 is YFSETQ. This CDR3 comprises 14 residues. The V gene lost 1 base and the J gene lost 0 bases, with 5 bases spanning the gap. The CDR3 coding sequence is TGCGCCAGCAGCTTGTCTGTCTCTGGAAACACCATATATTTT. Translating gives CASSLSVSGNTIYF.

A single count supports this clone. DNA for the CDR3: TGCAGTGCTAGCGGAGCAGAGACCCAGTACTTC. Translation: CSASGAETQYF. The rearrangement joins TRBV20-1 to TRBJ2-5; D is ambiguous. V was trimmed by 3 bases and J by 4 bases, leaving 6 bases between them. The CDR3 runs 11 residues. CDR1 and CDR2 (germline): DFQATT, SNEGSKA (reference sequence).

The chain recombines TRBV3-1 (or the pseudogene TRBV3-2) with TRBJ2-3, with TRBD2 identical over 15 bases. V was pared by 4 bases and J by 0 bases, with 17 bases of the junction left unmatched. This CDR3 spans 22 amino acids. Looked up from germline, CDR1 is LGHDT and CDR2 is YNNKEL (reference sequence). CDR3 bases: TGTGCCAGCAGCCCAGGGGCGGGACTAGCGGGGGGTCCAATATCTAGCACAGATACGCAGTATTTT. It yields the protein CASSPGAGLAGGPISSTDTQYF.

The gene calls are TRBV5-4 and TRBJ2-7, with D perhaps TRBD2 (5 bases). CDR1 is SGHNT and CDR2 is YYREEE in the germline V gene (reference sequence). There are 17 residues in the CDR3. Deletions cut 4 bases from V and 4 bases from J, with 24 bases between. CDR3: CASSPASAGALSYEQYF. CDR3 bases: TGTGCCAGCAGCCCCGCATCGGCGGGCGCACTTAGTTACGAGCAGTACTTC.

The CDR3 DNA is TGTGCCAGCAGGGGCCCGGTACCGGGCCGCGGGGTGAACACTGAAGCTTTCTTT. It translates to CASRGPVPGRGVNTEAFF. The V gene is TRBV21-1, the J gene TRBJ1-1. TRBV21-1 is designated a pseudogene. The CDR3 loop spans 18 amino acids.

V usage is TRBV4-1 and J usage is TRBJ2-7, with TRBD2 matching over 11 bases. The junction had 0 bases not matched to a gene; V was cut back by 0 bases and J by 2 bases. The CDR3 has 15 residues. Germline CDR1 reads MGHRA; CDR2 reads YSYEKL. This CDR3 is CASSQELAGAYEQYF. DNA of the CDR3: TGCGCCAGCAGCCAAGAACTAGCGGGAGCCTACGAGCAGTACTTC.

This clone appeared once. The rearrangement links TRBV3-1 (or the pseudogene TRBV3-2) to TRBJ2-5; TRBD2 aligns across 16 bases. CDR1 LGHDT and CDR2 YNNKEL come from the germline V gene (reference sequence). V lost 4 bases to trimming and J lost 6 bases; unmatched junction nucleotides: 5. This CDR3 spans 16 amino acids. The CDR3 DNA reads TGTGCCAGCAGCCCGGGACTAGCGGGGGGGCGGAAGACCCAGTACTTC. Amino acid sequence: CASSPGLAGGRKTQYF.

The J gene is TRBJ2-1, the V gene TRBV6-4; D is undetermined. CDR3 length equals 12 residues. V was cut by 8 bases and J by 7 bases, with 12 bases left in between. Germline values: CDR1 MRHNA, CDR2 SNTAGT. This CDR3 is CASRCVWNEQFF. The CDR3 bases are TGTGCCAGCCGGTGTGTCTGGAATGAGCAGTTCTTC.

The V call is TRBV19, the J call TRBJ2-4, with D possibly matching TRBD1 (5 bases). Germline V lookup: CDR1 LNHDA, CDR2 SQIVND (reference sequence). The CDR3 is 14 residues long. Deletions cut 3 bases from V and 7 bases from J, with 13 bases between. The CDR3: CASSIISGFNIQYF. The DNA for the CDR3 is TGTGCCAGTAGTATCATCTCAGGGTTTAACATTCAGTACTTC.

The chain has TRBV18 and TRBJ2-3; no definite D call. Between the trimmed V and J ends, which lost 6 bases and 6 bases, there was a span of 10 bases. The V gene's germline CDR1 is KGHSH and CDR2 LQKENI. The CDR3 totals 12 residues. The CDR3 bases are TGTGCCAGCTCCCCGCTCCAGGATACGCAGTATTTT. Translating it yields CASSPLQDTQYF.

A single count supports this clone. This chain uses TRBV6-5 with TRBJ2-5; D uncertain. This CDR3 contains 11 residues. Germline-derived CDR1 and CDR2 are MNHEY and SVGAGI. Trimming left V 6 bases short and J 5 bases short, with 7 bases between. This chain's CDR3 is CASRIGETQYF. The CDR3 DNA reads as TGTGCCAGCAGAATCGGGGAGACCCAGTACTTC.

The CDR3 region is CASSPSAGRANEKLFF. The DNA for the CDR3 is TGTGCCAGCTCACCGTCCGCGGGCCGGGCTAATGAAAAACTGTTTTTT. The chain recombines TRBV18 with TRBJ1-4; D is unclear. The CDR3 sequence is 16 residues long. Per germline, CDR1 KGHSH and CDR2 LQKENI. V was shortened by 3 bases and J by 3 bases, with 14 bases between the two germline ends.

V is TRBV5-4 and J is TRBJ2-3; a possible D gene is TRBD2 (6 bases). Germline loops: CDR1 SGHNT, CDR2 YYREEE (reference sequence). Trimming left V 0 bases short and J 2 bases short, with 19 bases between. This CDR3 is 18 amino acids long. CDR3 DNA: TGTGCCAGCAGCTTGGCACCCTCGGGCGGGACCCTCACAGATACGCAGTATTTT. It codes for CASSLAPSGGTLTDTQYF.

V is TRBV7-2 and J is TRBJ1-5; D ambiguous. Trimming cost V 5 bases and J 1 base, with 9 bases left between them. CDR1 and CDR2 (germline): SGHTA, FQGNSA. The CDR3 is 14 residues long. The CDR3 DNA reads as TGTGCCAGCAGCCCCTCGGAGAGCAATCAGCCCCAGCATTTT. It is translated as CASSPSESNQPQHF.

The chain employs TRBV11-2 and TRBJ1-2; D gene unclear. V gave up 1 base and J gave up 0 bases, with 3 bases separating them. The CDR3 totals 13 residues. Germline V gene lookup returns CDR1 SGHAT and CDR2 FQNNGV. The chain's CDR3 is CASSLATNYGYTF. The CDR3 DNA is TGTGCCAGCAGCTTAGCCACTAACTATGGCTACACCTTC.

The chain combines TRBV6-5 with TRBJ2-7; tentative D call: TRBD1 (6 bases). The V gene lost 7 bases and the J gene lost 4 bases, with 17 bases spanning the gap. The V gene's germline CDR1 is MNHEY and CDR2 SVGAGI. The CDR3 runs to 14 residues. Written as DNA, the CDR3 is TGTGCCAGCACCCCAGCCACAGGGTTTTACGAGCAGTACTTC. Protein product: CASTPATGFYEQYF.

The chain couples TRBV20-1 to TRBJ2-3, with TRBD1 identical over 11 bases. J was trimmed by 10 bases and V by 3 bases; bases with no gene match: 3. Per the germline V gene, CDR1 is DFQATT and CDR2 is SNEGSKA (reference sequence). This CDR3 has 12 residues. The chain's CDR3 is CSASSGQGAQYF. The CDR3 nucleotides read TGCAGTGCTAGTTCGGGACAGGGGGCGCAGTATTTT.

The chain combines TRBV6-5 with TRBJ1-4; D unresolved. Trimming left V 0 bases short and J 8 bases short, with 10 bases between. Germline V gene lookup returns CDR1 MNHEY and CDR2 SVGAGI. The CDR3 runs 14 residues. The CDR3: CASSYSRLREKLFF. CDR3 DNA: TGTGCCAGCAGTTACTCGAGATTGCGGGAAAAACTGTTTTTT.

The chain combines TRBV5-6 with TRBJ1-6, with D possibly matching TRBD1 (5 bases). Trimming shortened V by 2 bases and J by 10 bases, and 10 bases separated the two germline ends. This CDR3 spans 13 amino acids. Germline values: CDR1 SGHDT, CDR2 YYEEEE. The CDR3 DNA follows: TGTGCCAGCAGCTTTGGGGGGGACTCACCCCTCCACTTT. It yields the protein CASSFGGDSPLHF. Complete variable domain (other parts from reference TRBV5-6 and TRBJ1-6): DAGVTQSPTHLIKTRGQQVTLRCSPKSGHDTVSWYQQALGQGPQFIFQYYEEEERQRGNFPDRFSGHQFPNYSSELNVNALLLGDSALYLCASSFGGDSPLHFGNGTRLTVT.

The chain couples TRBV7-3 to TRBJ2-6; weak D call: TRBD2 (6 bases). Trimming shortened V by 3 bases and J by 2 bases, and 11 bases separated the two germline ends. The CDR3 totals 16 residues. Germline assignment: CDR1 SGHTA and CDR2 FQGTGA. The DNA for the CDR3 is TGTGCCAGCAGCTTTGGCGGGGCTGCTGGGGCCAACGTCCTGACTTTC. It translates to CASSFGGAAGANVLTF.

V and J are TRBV30 and TRBJ1-1, with TRBD1 as a possible D gene (5 bases). From germline, CDR1 is GTSNPN and CDR2 SVGIG (reference sequence). Trimming removed 0 bases at V and 2 bases at J, with 7 bases between. CDR3 length: 13 residues. The CDR3 is CAWSVGGNTEAFF. The DNA of the CDR3 is TGTGCCTGGAGTGTGGGGGGAAACACTGAAGCTTTCTTT.

The chain couples TRBV5-4 to TRBJ2-1, with TRBD1 matching over 12 bases. Germline CDR1 SGHNT, CDR2 YYREEE (reference sequence). V was pared by 3 bases and J by 8 bases, with 6 bases of the junction left unmatched. This CDR3 spans 15 amino acids. CDR3 sequence (DNA): TGTGCCAGCAGCTCGGGACAGGGGGCGCGGGATGAGCAGTTCTTC. This encodes CASSSGQGARDEQFF.

This chain joins TRBV7-9 and TRBJ1-2; 7 bases match TRBD1. The germline gives CDR1 SEHNR, CDR2 FQNEAQ (reference sequence). CDR3 length: 14 residues. The V and J ends lost 5 bases and 4 bases, in that order; junction bases with no gene match: 7. Here the CDR3 reads CASSIDRAFYGYTF. The CDR3 DNA is TGTGCCAGCAGCATTGACAGGGCCTTCTATGGCTACACCTTC.

This clone turned up a few times. The chain uses TRBV15 and TRBJ2-5; tentatively, D is TRBD2 (7 bases). The V end lost 1 base, the J end lost 5 bases, and 14 bases lay between the germline ends. This CDR3 region has 15 residues. Germline loops: CDR1 LNHNV, CDR2 YYDKDF (reference sequence). The CDR3 DNA reads TGTGCCACCAGCAGAGGCGGGGGCAGACTTGAGACCCAGTACTTC. Amino acid sequence: CATSRGGGRLETQYF.

V gene TRBV7-3 combines with J gene TRBJ2-1; TRBD2 might be the D (6 bases). The CDR3 extends over 14 amino acids. V was shortened by 8 bases and J by 9 bases, with 20 bases between the two germline ends. From germline, CDR1 is SGHTA and CDR2 FQGTGA. The CDR3 reads CASGPGLPRSEQFF. For the CDR3, the DNA is TGTGCCAGCGGACCGGGACTTCCGAGGAGTGAGCAGTTCTTC.

The chain has TRBV6-5 and TRBJ2-1, with D unclear. From germline, CDR1 is MNHEY and CDR2 SVGAGI. The CDR3 is made up of 14 amino acids. The V end lost 10 bases, the J end lost 1 base, and 14 bases lay between the germline ends. CDR3 in amino acids: CATIKPGSYNEQFF. The CDR3 DNA follows: TGTGCCACCATTAAGCCAGGATCCTACAATGAGCAGTTCTTC.

With regard to this clone: One end of the junction does not line up with germline, which may come from a read error. V is TRBV7-7 and J is TRBJ2-3, with TRBD2 matching 12 bases. From germline, CDR1 is SSHAT and CDR2 FNYEAQ (reference sequence). The CDR3 consists of 16 residues. The CDR3: CASSRGLAGPTDTQYF. The CDR3 nucleotides read TGTGCTAGCAGCCGAGGACTAGCGGGACCCACAGATACGCAGTATTTT.

The chain uses TRBV6-5 and TRBJ1-4; no definite D call. With 5 bases removed from V and 2 bases from J, the gap between germline ends came to 12 bases. This CDR3 is built from 15 residues. Looked up from germline, CDR1 is MNHEY and CDR2 is SVGAGI. For the CDR3, the DNA is TGTGCCAGCAGTCCAAAGCAGGTTACTAATGAAAAACTGTTTTTT. It is translated as CASSPKQVTNEKLFF.

The CDR3 region has the DNA TGTGCCAGCAGCCAAGATCGTGGCCTAGCGGGGATGAGAGATACGCAGTATTTT. It codes for CASSQDRGLAGMRDTQYF. The chain is built from TRBV3-1 (or the pseudogene TRBV3-2) and TRBJ2-3, with 9 bases fitting TRBD2. Trimming took 0 bases from V and 5 from J; bases not matched to a gene: 12. The germline CDR1 and CDR2 sequences are LGHDT and YNNKEL (reference sequence). This CDR3 is built from 18 residues.

The V call is TRBV5-4, the J call TRBJ2-3, with 7 bases aligning to TRBD1. In germline, CDR1 is SGHNT, CDR2 YYREEE (reference sequence). This CDR3 spans 16 amino acids. J gave up 0 bases and V 4 bases, and 8 bases lay outside the gene matches. The CDR3 sequence is CASSRLGGLSTDTQYF. As DNA, the CDR3 is TGTGCCAGCAGCCGCCTAGGGGGCTTGAGCACAGATACGCAGTATTTT.